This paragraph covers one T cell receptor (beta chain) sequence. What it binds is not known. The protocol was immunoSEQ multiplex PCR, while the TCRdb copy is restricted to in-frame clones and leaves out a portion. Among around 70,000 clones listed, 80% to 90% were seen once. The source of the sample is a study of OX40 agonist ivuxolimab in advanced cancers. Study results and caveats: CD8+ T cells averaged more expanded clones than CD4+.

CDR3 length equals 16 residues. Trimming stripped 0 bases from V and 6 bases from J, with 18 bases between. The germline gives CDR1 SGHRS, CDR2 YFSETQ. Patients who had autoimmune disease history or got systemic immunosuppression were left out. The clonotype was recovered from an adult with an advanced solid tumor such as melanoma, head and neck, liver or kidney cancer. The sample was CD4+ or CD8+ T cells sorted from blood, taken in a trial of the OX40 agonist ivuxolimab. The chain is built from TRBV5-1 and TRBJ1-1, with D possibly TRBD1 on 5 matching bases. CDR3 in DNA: TGCGCCAGCAGCTTGGCCTTTTCAGGGTCTGGGGCTGAAGCTTTCTTT. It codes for CASSLAFSGSGAEAFF.